The 8 T cell receptor beta chains given below trace back to one sample, sequenced in a study of T cell repertoires in cytomegalovirus infection. TCRdb reprocessed the reads via MiXCR and lists one record per CDR3 protein. The top ten clones hold under 8.5% of a sample with some 600,000 distinct CDR3 sequences, roughly a quarter of them seen once. Sequencing used CD8+ T cells from PBMCs. These receptors were taken from a human donor in good health (CMV status not recorded). Some clones in this sample may be carry-over from other donors' samples.

The chain is built from TRBV28 and TRBJ1-1; D gene uncertain. There are 12 residues in the CDR3. Germline V gene data show CDR1 as MDHEN and CDR2 as SYDVKM. V lost 3 bases to trimming and J lost 8 bases, with 10 bases between them. The DNA of the CDR3 is TGTGCCAGCAGTTTTTATGGGAGAGAAGCTTTCTTT. Translated, it gives CASSFYGREAFF. Based on the CDR3 plus reference TRBV28 and TRBJ1-1, the full variable domain is DVKVTQSSRYLVKRTGEKVFLECVQDMDHENMFWYRQDPGLGLRLIYFSYDVKMKEKGDIPEGYSVSREKKERFSLILESASTNQTSMYLCASSFYGREAFFGQGTRLTVV.

The chain employs TRBV10-3 and TRBJ2-3; maybe TRBD2 (6 bases). CDR1 is ENHRY, CDR2 SYGVKD, per germline. Trimming left V 11 bases short and J 6 bases short, with 27 bases between. This CDR3 contains 16 residues. CDR3 protein: CAVTGTSIEDSDTQYF. The DNA for the CDR3 is TGTGCCGTGACCGGGACTTCTATTGAAGACTCGGATACGCAGTATTTT.

For this clonotype: A junction boundary mismatches the germline segment, possibly from a read error. The J gene is TRBJ1-1, the V gene TRBV4-1; D unresolved. Germline V gene lookup returns CDR1 MGHRA and CDR2 YSYEKL. This CDR3 has 15 residues. The CDR3 nucleotides are TGTGTCAGCAGCCAAGATCAGTTGCAGAACACTGAAGCTTTCTTT. It yields the protein CVSSQDQLQNTEAFF.

The gene calls are TRBV11-2 and TRBJ2-5; the D gene is possibly TRBD2 (5 bases). Germline V CDR1 and CDR2: SGHAT, FQNNGV. V was clipped by 3 bases and J by 3 bases, with 11 bases between them. The CDR3 extends over 14 amino acids. CDR3 coding DNA: TGTGCCAGCAGCTTGCCTCCCGGGGAAGAGACCCAGTACTTC. Translating gives CASSLPPGEETQYF.

This clonotype was recorded at least ten times. This sequence joins TRBV4-1 and TRBJ1-1; D not certain. Germline CDR1 MGHRA, CDR2 YSYEKL. The V end was cut by 3 bases, the J end by 3 bases, with 8 bases between. The CDR3 sequence is 13 residues long. The CDR3 loop is CASSHPGDTEAFF. Here the CDR3 DNA reads TGCGCCAGCAGCCACCCCGGAGACACTGAAGCTTTCTTT.

At least ten counts were recorded for this clonotype. The chain has TRBV7-9 and TRBJ1-2; 8 nucleotides align to TRBD1. Germline trimming cut 5 bases from V and 1 base from J; bases unmatched to any gene: 6. Germline-derived CDR1 and CDR2 are SEHNR and FQNEAQ (reference sequence). The CDR3 is 15 amino acids. DNA of the CDR3: TGTGCCAGCAGCGGAGGGGACAGGATTAACTATGGCTACACCTTC. This translates into CASSGGDRINYGYTF.

This clonotype was seen only a few times. The rearrangement links TRBV5-4 to TRBJ2-1, with 7 nucleotides matching TRBD1. CDR1 is SGHNT and CDR2 is YYREEE in the germline V gene (reference sequence). Losses at the gene ends were 4 bases for V and 0 bases for J; bases not matched to a gene: 4. The CDR3 has 15 residues. The CDR3, as DNA: TGTGCCAGCAGCCAGGGACAGACCTCCTACAATGAGCAGTTCTTC. It codes for CASSQGQTSYNEQFF.

This clonotype was observed a few times. The rearrangement uses TRBV4-3 and TRBJ1-1, with 7 bases matching TRBD1. After removal of 1 base from V and 5 bases from J, the junction contained 7 bases not matched to a gene. CDR3 length equals 15 residues. The germline V gene encodes CDR1 LGHNA and CDR2 YSLEER. Written as DNA, the CDR3 is TGCGCCAGCAGCCAAGGGACAGGTCCAAGGACTGAAGCTTTCTTT. It yields the protein CASSQGTGPRTEAFF.